Below are 20 T cell receptor beta chains sequenced from a single sample in a study of blood T cell repertoires in COVID-19. Method: immunoSEQ multiplex PCR; TCRdb's copy keeps in-frame clones and lacks some. The repertoire holds 55,000 to 80,000 clones, with around 83% as singletons. The sequenced sample consisted of peripheral blood. The receptors derive from a man aged 50-59 years with active COVID-19.

The V call is TRBV5-4, the J call TRBJ1-2; TRBD1 matches 10 bases. V gave up 4 bases and J gave up 4 bases; unmatched junction bases: 13. The CDR3 length is 17 residues. Germline CDR1 and CDR2: SGHNT and YYREEE (reference sequence). CDR3 residues: CASSAGTGVQRGYGYTF. CDR3 DNA: TGTGCCAGCAGCGCCGGGACAGGGGTCCAACGGGGCTATGGCTACACCTTC.

The gene calls are TRBV4-3 and TRBJ1-1, with a weak D call TRBD1 (5 bases). Trimming pared 0 bases from V and 11 bases from J, leaving 13 bases between. CDR3 length: 13 amino acids. CDR1 LGHNA and CDR2 YSLEER come from the germline V gene. CDR3 loop: CASSQDGGMRAFF. For the CDR3, the DNA is TGCGCCAGCAGCCAAGATGGGGGGATGCGGGCTTTCTTT.

The rearrangement links TRBV7-3 to TRBJ1-2; D is perhaps TRBD1 (5 bases). This CDR3 spans 13 amino acids. Deletions cut 5 bases from V and 8 bases from J, with 15 bases between. Per germline, CDR1 SGHTA and CDR2 FQGTGA. DNA for the CDR3: TGTGCCAGCAGCCCCACCGGGACTCGGGGCTACACCTTC. This encodes CASSPTGTRGYTF.

J is TRBJ1-1 and V is TRBV7-6; 8 nucleotides agree with TRBD1. This CDR3 region has 15 residues. Losses at the gene ends were 2 bases for V and 1 base for J; bases not matched to a gene: 3. Germline CDR1 reads SGHVS; CDR2 reads FNYEAQ. CDR3 nucleotides: TGTGCCAGCAGCTTACTACAGGGGGAGAACACTGAAGCTTTCTTT. It is translated as CASSLLQGENTEAFF.

This sequence joins TRBV7-3 and TRBJ2-3, with 10 bases identical to TRBD2. CDR1 is SGHTA and CDR2 is FQGTGA in the germline V gene. This CDR3 has 18 amino acids. V trimming: 4 bases; J trimming: 1 base; junction bases outside the gene matches: 11. CDR3 sequence reads: CASSSGASGSGGTDTQYF. CDR3 in DNA: TGTGCCAGCAGCTCAGGCGCTAGCGGGAGTGGCGGCACAGATACGCAGTATTTT.

The sample holds a few counts of this clone. The V gene is TRBV5-1, the J gene TRBJ1-6; D perhaps matches TRBD1 (5 bases). V was shortened by 0 bases and J by 13 bases, with 11 bases between the two germline ends. CDR1 and CDR2 (germline): SGHRS, YFSETQ. This CDR3 region has 13 residues. DNA for the CDR3: TGCGCCAGCAGCTTGGAAGGGACTGGGCCCCTCCACTTT. This sequence encodes CASSLEGTGPLHF.

The V call is TRBV13, the J call TRBJ2-3, with a possible D match to TRBD1 (5 bases). Per the germline V gene, CDR1 is PRHDT and CDR2 is FYEKMQ (reference sequence). Between the trimmed V and J ends, which lost 0 bases and 3 bases, there was a span of 7 bases. The length of the CDR3 is 14 residues. CDR3 residues: CASSLGGVTDTQYF. CDR3 in DNA: TGTGCCAGCAGCTTAGGAGGGGTAACAGATACGCAGTATTTT.

V gene TRBV7-2 combines with J gene TRBJ2-2; 13 nucleotides line up with TRBD2. The germline V gene encodes CDR1 SGHTA and CDR2 FQGNSA. The V segment lost 4 bases and the J segment 3 bases; nucleotides outside the gene matches: 2. CDR3 size: 16 residues. The CDR3 protein is CASSSTSGRYTGELFF. The CDR3 nucleotides read TGTGCCAGCAGCTCGACTAGCGGGAGGTACACCGGGGAGCTGTTTTTT.

The chain couples TRBV27 to TRBJ2-3; 10 bases fit TRBD2. V shed 6 bases and J 5 bases; nucleotides not matched to a gene: 5. Germline-derived CDR1 and CDR2 are MNHEY and SMNVEV (reference sequence). This CDR3 has 14 residues. CDR3 coding DNA: TGTGCCAGCAGCCCCCGGACTAGCGGAGATACGCAGTATTTT. This gives the protein CASSPRTSGDTQYF.

The rearrangement uses TRBV19 and TRBJ1-2; D is ambiguous. Germline-derived CDR1 and CDR2 are LNHDA and SQIVND (reference sequence). There are 15 residues in the CDR3. V lost 2 bases and J 5 bases, leaving 15 bases between the germline ends. CDR3: CASSIFAGSPYGYTF. DNA of the CDR3: TGTGCCAGTAGTATATTCGCAGGCTCGCCGTATGGCTACACCTTC.

The chain carries TRBV18 and TRBJ1-4, with 8 bases that match TRBD1. The J segment lost 5 bases and the V segment lost 5 bases, leaving 7 bases of the junction unmatched. The CDR3 is 15 amino acids. Germline values: CDR1 KGHSH, CDR2 LQKENI. The CDR3 nucleotides are TGTGCCAGCTCATCCGGACAGGGTGGAAATGAAAAACTGTTTTTT. Encoded protein: CASSSGQGGNEKLFF. Full variable domain (missing parts from reference TRBV18 and TRBJ1-4): NAGVMQNPRHLVRRRGQEARLRCSPMKGHSHVYWYRQLPEEGLKFMVYLQKENIIDESGMPKERFSAEFPKEGPSILRIQQVVRGDSAAYFCASSSGQGGNEKLFFGSGTQLSVL.

The chain links TRBV4-3 to TRBJ2-3; 7 bases are a match to TRBD2. The CDR3 loop spans 16 amino acids. Germline CDR1 and CDR2: LGHNA and YSLEER. The junction had 10 bases not matched to a gene; V was cut back by 3 bases and J by 4 bases. CDR3: CASSHRAAGASDTQYF. The CDR3 DNA is TGCGCCAGCAGCCACAGGGCTGCGGGAGCTTCAGATACGCAGTATTTT.

The chain couples TRBV30 to TRBJ1-1, with a tentative D call TRBD1 (5 bases). Trimming shortened V by 2 bases and J by 1 base, and 8 bases separated the two germline ends. This CDR3 spans 13 amino acids. Germline V gives CDR1 GTSNPN, CDR2 SVGIG (reference sequence). The CDR3 DNA follows: TGTGCCTGGAGTAGACAGCAGAACACTGAAGCTTTCTTT. It codes for CAWSRQQNTEAFF.

The chain carries TRBV7-6 and TRBJ1-3; tentative D call: TRBD1 (5 bases). Germline lookup yields CDR1 SGHVS and CDR2 FNYEAQ. Trimming pared 5 bases from V and 1 base from J, leaving 18 bases between. There are 17 residues in the CDR3. CDR3 sequence (DNA): TGTGCCAGCAGCCCTGTGGGAGGGGTTTCATCTGGAAACACCATATATTTT. As protein: CASSPVGGVSSGNTIYF.

V gene TRBV7-9 combines with J gene TRBJ2-1, with unresolved D. Germline CDR1 is SEHNR and CDR2 is FQNEAQ (reference sequence). Trimming pared 2 bases from V and 14 bases from J, leaving 19 bases between. The CDR3 totals 14 residues. The CDR3 region is CASSLSAADSREFF. The CDR3 DNA sequence: TGTGCCAGCAGCTTAAGCGCGGCAGACTCTCGGGAGTTCTTC.

The chain recombines TRBV10-1 with TRBJ2-2, with 14 bases matching TRBD2. Germline CDR1 reads WNHNN; CDR2 reads SYGVQD (reference sequence). The CDR3 is 17 residues long. V was pared by 0 bases and J by 4 bases, with 1 base of the junction left unmatched. CDR3 bases: TGCGCCAGCAGTGAGTCGGGACTAGCGGGGGTCACCGGGGAGCTGTTTTTT. Translated: CASSESGLAGVTGELFF.

The sample holds many counts of this clone. The chain uses TRBV15 and TRBJ1-4; 7 nucleotides align to TRBD1. V trimming: 0 bases; J trimming: 3 bases; junction bases outside the gene matches: 4. Germline lookup yields CDR1 LNHNV and CDR2 YYDKDF (reference sequence). CDR3 size: 16 residues. CDR3 sequence: CATSREAQGANEKLFF. CDR3 nucleotides: TGTGCCACCAGCAGAGAGGCGCAGGGGGCTAATGAAAAACTGTTTTTT. The full variable domain, with the rest looked up from reference TRBV15 and TRBJ1-4, is DAMVIQNPRYQVTQFGKPVTLSCSQTLNHNVMYWYQQKSSQAPKLLFHYYDKDFNNEADTPDNFQSRRPNTSFCFLDIRSPGLGDTAMYLCATSREAQGANEKLFFGSGTQLSVL.

This chain joins TRBV6-6 and TRBJ2-7; 9 bases are a match to TRBD2. Germline V lookup: CDR1 MNHNY, CDR2 SVGAGI (reference sequence). This CDR3 spans 16 amino acids. V lost 0 bases to trimming and J lost 3 bases; unmatched junction nucleotides: 6. The CDR3 protein is CASSYSLAGVVYEQYF. CDR3 bases: TGTGCCAGCAGTTACTCGTTAGCGGGGGTGGTCTACGAGCAGTACTTC.

The genes are TRBV10-1 and TRBJ2-7, with TRBD1 matching 10 bases. This CDR3 comprises 12 residues. Trimming at V came to 6 bases and at J to 7 bases, leaving 3 bases not matched to a gene. Per the germline V gene, CDR1 is WNHNN and CDR2 is SYGVQD (reference sequence). The CDR3 loop reads CASSRTGGEQYF. CDR3 nucleotide sequence: TGCGCCAGCAGCCGGACAGGGGGGGAGCAGTACTTC.

The chain has TRBV30 and TRBJ2-5, with a weak D call TRBD2 (5 bases). The CDR3 sequence is 13 residues long. Germline values: CDR1 GTSNPN, CDR2 SVGIG (reference sequence). Between the trimmed V and J ends, which lost 0 bases and 5 bases, there was a span of 10 bases. The CDR3 coding sequence is TGTGCCTGGAGTGTAAGGGCGGGCGAGACCCAGTACTTC. The encoded protein is CAWSVRAGETQYF.